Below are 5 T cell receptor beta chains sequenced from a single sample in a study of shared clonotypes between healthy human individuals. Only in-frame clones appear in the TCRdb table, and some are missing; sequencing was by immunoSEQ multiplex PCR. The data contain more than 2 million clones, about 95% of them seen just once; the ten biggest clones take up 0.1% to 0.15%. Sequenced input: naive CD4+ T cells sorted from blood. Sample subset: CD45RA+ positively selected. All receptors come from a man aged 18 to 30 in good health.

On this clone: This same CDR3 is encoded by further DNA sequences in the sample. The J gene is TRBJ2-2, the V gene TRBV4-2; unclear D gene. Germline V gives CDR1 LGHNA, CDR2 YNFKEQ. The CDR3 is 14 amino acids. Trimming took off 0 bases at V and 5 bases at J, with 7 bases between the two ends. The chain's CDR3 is CASSQDWGTGELFF. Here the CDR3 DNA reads TGTGCCAGCAGCCAAGATTGGGGAACCGGGGAGCTGTTTTTT.

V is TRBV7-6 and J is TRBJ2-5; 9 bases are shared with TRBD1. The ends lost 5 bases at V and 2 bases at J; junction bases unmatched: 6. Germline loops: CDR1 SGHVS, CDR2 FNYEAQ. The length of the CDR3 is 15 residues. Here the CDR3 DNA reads TGTGCCAGCAGCGCATCCGGGACAGGGCAAGAGACCCAGTACTTC. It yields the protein CASSASGTGQETQYF.

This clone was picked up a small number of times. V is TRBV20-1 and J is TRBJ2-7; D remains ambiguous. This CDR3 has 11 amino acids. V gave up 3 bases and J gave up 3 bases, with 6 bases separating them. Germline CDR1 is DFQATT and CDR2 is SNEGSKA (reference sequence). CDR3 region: CSASYGYEQYF. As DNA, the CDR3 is TGCAGTGCTAGTTACGGCTACGAGCAGTACTTC.

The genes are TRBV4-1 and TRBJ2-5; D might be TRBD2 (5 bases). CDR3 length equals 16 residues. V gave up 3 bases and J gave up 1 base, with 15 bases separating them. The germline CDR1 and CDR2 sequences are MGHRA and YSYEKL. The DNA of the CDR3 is TGCGCCAGCAGCCACCCCCGGCCGGGGTCCCAAGAGACCCAGTACTTC. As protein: CASSHPRPGSQETQYF.

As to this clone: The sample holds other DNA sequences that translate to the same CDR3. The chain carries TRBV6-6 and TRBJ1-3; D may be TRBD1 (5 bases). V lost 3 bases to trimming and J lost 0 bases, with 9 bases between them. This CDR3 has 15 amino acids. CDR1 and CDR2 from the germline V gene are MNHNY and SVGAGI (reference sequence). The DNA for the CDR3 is TGTGCCAGCAGTTATGGCAGGGACTCTGGAAACACCATATATTTT. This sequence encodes CASSYGRDSGNTIYF.